This T cell receptor beta chain came from a study of Ad26.COV2.S vaccination and SARS-CoV-2 variants. Trimming took 1 base from V and 5 from J, leaving 10 bases between them. The length of the CDR3 is 14 residues. Germline V gene lookup returns CDR1 SGHRS and CDR2 YFSETQ. Only in-frame clones appear in the TCRdb table, and some are missing; sequencing was by immunoSEQ multiplex PCR. The sample consists of approximately 140,000 clones, 86% of them appearing once. The sample here was peripheral blood, taken after recovery from COVID-19. The chain uses TRBV5-1 and TRBJ2-1; D is ambiguous. The TCR originated in a human donor who had recovered from COVID-19. The CDR3 nucleotides read TGCGCCAGCAGCTTGAGGCAGTCGAACAATGAGCAGTTCTTC. This encodes CASSLRQSNNEQFF. Full variable domain (missing parts from reference TRBV5-1 and TRBJ2-1): KAGVTQTPRYLIKTRGQQVTLSCSPISGHRSVSWYQQTPGQGLQFLFEYFSETQRNKGNFPGRFSGRQFSNSRSEMNVSTLELGDSALYLCASSLRQSNNEQFFGPGTRLTVL.